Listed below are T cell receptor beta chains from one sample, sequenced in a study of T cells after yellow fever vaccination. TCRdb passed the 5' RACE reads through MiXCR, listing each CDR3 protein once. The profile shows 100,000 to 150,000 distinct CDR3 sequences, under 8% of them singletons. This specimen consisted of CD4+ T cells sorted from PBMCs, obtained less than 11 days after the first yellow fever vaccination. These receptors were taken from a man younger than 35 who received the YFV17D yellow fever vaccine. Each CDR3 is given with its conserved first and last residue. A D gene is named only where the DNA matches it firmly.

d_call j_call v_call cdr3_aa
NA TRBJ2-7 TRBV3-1 CASSQEPGGHEQYF
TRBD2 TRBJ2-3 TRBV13 CASSLRLAGGPTDTQYF
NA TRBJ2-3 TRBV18 CASSPPSASTDTQYF
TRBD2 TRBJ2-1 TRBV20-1 CSARGLTNRGVSYNEQFF
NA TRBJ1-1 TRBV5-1 CASSFSTNTEAFF
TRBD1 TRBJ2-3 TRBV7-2 CASSFRGQGKSDTQYF
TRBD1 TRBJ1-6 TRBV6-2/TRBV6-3 CASSRFVDGTGYGSPLHF
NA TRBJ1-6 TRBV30 CAWSRLNSPLHF
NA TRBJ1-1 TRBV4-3 CASSSNWGSTEAFF
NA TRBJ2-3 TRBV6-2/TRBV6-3 CASSYIHDTQYF
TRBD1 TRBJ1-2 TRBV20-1 CSARADRGSNYGYTF
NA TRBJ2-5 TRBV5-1 CASSLIGSEGETQYF
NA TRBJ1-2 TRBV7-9 CASSLAATGGYGYTF
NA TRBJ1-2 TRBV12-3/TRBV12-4 CASSPFQGIHGYTF
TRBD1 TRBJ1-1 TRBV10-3 CAISPRGEGNTEAFF
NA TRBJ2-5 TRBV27 CASSFAGYQETQYF
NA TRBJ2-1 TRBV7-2 CASSPTYRSYNEQFF
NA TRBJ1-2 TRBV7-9 CASSPTGRNYGYTF
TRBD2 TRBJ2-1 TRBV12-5 CASGSGTSGGSSYNEQFF
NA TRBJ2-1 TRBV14 CASSLGAGISYNEQFF
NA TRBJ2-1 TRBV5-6 CASSQLSSYNEQFF
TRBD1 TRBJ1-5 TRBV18 CASSPGTGEGVQPQHF
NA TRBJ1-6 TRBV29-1 CSVEEYVNSPLHF
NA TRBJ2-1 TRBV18 CASSPQRSSYNEQFF
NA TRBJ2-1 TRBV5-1 CASSFHRGLQFF
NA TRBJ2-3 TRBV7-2 CASSLNLRKADTQYF
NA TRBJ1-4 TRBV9 CASSPGWSNEKLFF
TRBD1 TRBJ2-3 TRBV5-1 CASRLQTGGTDTQYF
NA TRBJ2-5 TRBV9 CASSAEPETQYF
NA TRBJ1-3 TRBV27 CASTAGRGNTIYF
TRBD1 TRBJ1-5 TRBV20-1 CSARGQGGQPQHF
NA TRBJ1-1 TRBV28 CATRDRRLEAFF
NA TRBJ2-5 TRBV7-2 CASSLHRGETQYF
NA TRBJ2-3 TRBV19 CASSRRRANTDTQYF
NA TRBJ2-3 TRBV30 CAWSVTLDTDTQYF
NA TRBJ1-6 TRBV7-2 CASSLALGLFSPLHF
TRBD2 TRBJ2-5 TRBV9 CASSVGAGGRGETQYF
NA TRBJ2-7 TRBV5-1 CASRGGGQLFNSYEQYF
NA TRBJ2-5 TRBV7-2 CASSLSGIQETQYF
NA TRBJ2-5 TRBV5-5 CASSLVQGGGETQYF
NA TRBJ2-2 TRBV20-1 CSAQSGRLTGELFF
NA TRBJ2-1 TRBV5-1 CASSEDGNEQFF
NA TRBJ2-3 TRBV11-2 CASSLMVDPGRWTDTQYF
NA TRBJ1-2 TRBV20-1 CSARAGGAGDGYTF
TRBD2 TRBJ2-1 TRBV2 CASSDRAGVEEQFF
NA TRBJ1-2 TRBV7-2 CASSLVINDGYTF
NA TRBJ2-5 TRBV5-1 CASSLGSLTGGETQYF
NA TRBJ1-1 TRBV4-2 CASSQDPLLPVANTEAFF
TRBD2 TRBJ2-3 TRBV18 CASSPRSGGAIDTQYF
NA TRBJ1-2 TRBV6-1 CASSPRKIYGYTF